The 22 T cell receptor beta chains below were found in one sample sequenced in a study of T-cell reconstitution after alpha-beta-depleted transplantation in children. Unique molecular identifiers were incorporated when the TCRbeta library was constructed. TCRdb independently ran MiXCR on the PCR reads; one entry per CDR3 protein. The sample holds about 370,000 distinct CDR3 sequences, roughly 21% seen once. The starting material was PBMCs from the stem cell graft donor, obtained from the stem cell graft. These receptors were obtained from a human donor who donated a stem cell graft to a child with acute myeloid leukemia.

This clonotype was detected a few times. The chain carries TRBV20-1 and TRBJ2-7; the match to TRBD2 covers 7 bases. With 0 bases clipped from V and 2 bases from J, the junction kept 7 bases outside the gene matches. From germline, CDR1 is DFQATT and CDR2 SNEGSKA (reference sequence). This CDR3 region has 15 residues. The CDR3 sequence is CSARDPRESTYEQYF. CDR3 coding DNA: TGCAGTGCTAGAGATCCGCGGGAGTCTACCTACGAGCAGTACTTC.

J is TRBJ2-1 and V is TRBV27; 7 nucleotides match TRBD1. This CDR3 spans 16 amino acids. The germline gives CDR1 MNHEY, CDR2 SMNVEV (reference sequence). Germline trimming cut 9 bases from V and 1 base from J; bases unmatched to any gene: 12. The CDR3 DNA is TGTGCCAGTAGGACAGGTCTTGCAAAGTCCTACAATGAGCAGTTCTTC. It codes for CASRTGLAKSYNEQFF.

This clonotype appeared a few times. V is TRBV12-3 or TRBV12-4 and J is TRBJ1-2; possible D gene TRBD1, 6 bases. CDR3 length: 15 amino acids. V lost 5 bases to trimming and J lost 4 bases, with 17 bases between them. The DNA of the CDR3 is TGTGCCAGCAGTCGCGAACCGGGACAATCCTATGGCTACACCTTC. It specifies CASSREPGQSYGYTF.

There are many counts of this clonotype. The J gene is TRBJ2-5, the V gene TRBV20-1; D uncertain. Germline loops: CDR1 DFQATT, CDR2 SNEGSKA (reference sequence). The CDR3 covers 14 residues. Trimming shortened V by 0 bases and J by 7 bases, and 15 bases separated the two germline ends. The CDR3 DNA reads as TGCAGTGCTAGAGACGAAGCGCTTCAGATGACCCAGTACTTC. The encoded protein is CSARDEALQMTQYF.

In this sample, this clonotype turned up a few times. V gene TRBV6-5 combines with J gene TRBJ2-7; 10 nucleotides line up with TRBD1. CDR1 is MNHEY, CDR2 SVGAGI, per germline. V dropped 4 bases and J dropped 3; count of bases not matched to a gene: 6. This CDR3 spans 15 amino acids. CDR3 sequence: CASSFTTGGHYEQYF. The CDR3 region has the DNA TGTGCCAGCAGTTTCACGACAGGGGGCCACTACGAGCAGTACTTC.

J is TRBJ2-7 and V is TRBV28; D is perhaps TRBD1 (6 bases). Looked up from germline, CDR1 is MDHEN and CDR2 is SYDVKM. With 5 bases removed from V and 5 bases from J, the gap between germline ends came to 16 bases. CDR3 length: 14 residues. This CDR3 reads CASSVKTGIDEQYF. The CDR3, as DNA: TGTGCCAGCAGTGTAAAAACAGGGATCGACGAGCAGTACTTC.

The V and J genes are TRBV29-1 and TRBJ2-1; 9 nucleotides agree with TRBD2. This CDR3 spans 17 amino acids. Trimming cost V 3 bases and J 0 bases; bases outside gene matches: 9. The germline V gene has CDR1 SQVTM and CDR2 ANQGSEA. CDR3 amino acids: CSVEGAGGYSSYNEQFF. The CDR3 DNA reads as TGCAGCGTTGAGGGGGCGGGAGGGTATAGCTCCTACAATGAGCAGTTCTTC.

This chain joins TRBV5-5 and TRBJ1-4; D is undetermined. V was clipped by 0 bases and J by 6 bases, with 12 bases between them. CDR1 is SGHKS and CDR2 is YYEKEE in the germline V gene (reference sequence). This CDR3 spans 15 amino acids. The CDR3 reads CASSLVADRYEKLFF. The CDR3 nucleotides read TGTGCCAGCAGCTTGGTAGCAGACCGTTATGAAAAACTGTTTTTT.

This clonotype has a single count. The chain carries TRBV15 and TRBJ1-5; D unresolved. Trimming cost V 6 bases and J 0 bases, with 15 bases left between them. Germline CDR1 and CDR2: LNHNV and YYDKDF (reference sequence). This CDR3 is built from 16 residues. In DNA, the CDR3 is TGTGCCACCAGTTTTAGAGGCGACACTAGCAATCAGCCCCAGCATTTT. This translates into CATSFRGDTSNQPQHF.

V is TRBV20-1 and J is TRBJ2-5; TRBD2 matches at 8 bases. The CDR3 runs 13 residues. Germline V gives CDR1 DFQATT, CDR2 SNEGSKA (reference sequence). V lost 4 bases and J lost 1; bases outside the gene matches: 2. The CDR3 DNA is TGCAGTGCTACACTAGCGGTCCAAGAGACCCAGTACTTC. As protein: CSATLAVQETQYF.

This clonotype was observed a few times. The chain employs TRBV5-1 and TRBJ1-2; D might be TRBD1 (5 bases). Germline-derived CDR1 and CDR2 are SGHRS and YFSETQ. V lost 2 bases, J lost 6 bases, and 8 bases lay in between. The CDR3 has 12 amino acids. The CDR3 reads CASSFGGNGYTF. DNA for the CDR3: TGCGCCAGCAGCTTCGGGGGGAATGGCTACACCTTC.

Only a few counts were recorded for this clonotype. CDR3 region: CASSQLTTGEAFF. The CDR3 DNA reads as TGCGCCAGCAGCCAGTTAACGACAGGGGAAGCTTTCTTT. The V gene is TRBV4-1, the J gene TRBJ1-1; 7 bases are a match to TRBD1. V shed 3 bases, J shed 8 bases, and the junction held 6 bases outside the gene matches. The CDR3 has 13 amino acids. The germline V gene has CDR1 MGHRA and CDR2 YSYEKL.

The V call is TRBV12-5, the J call TRBJ2-1; tentative D call: TRBD2 (5 bases). CDR1 and CDR2 (germline): LGHNT, FRNRAP. Trimming cost V 0 bases and J 1 base, with 13 bases left between them. The CDR3 contains 17 residues. The CDR3 nucleotides read TGTGCTAGTGGTTTGGTACGGAGTAGCGCATCCTACAATGAGCAGTTCTTC. It is translated as CASGLVRSSASYNEQFF.

This chain links TRBV4-3 with TRBJ2-7; D gene unclear. Germline-derived CDR1 and CDR2 are LGHNA and YSLEER. The ends were cut back, 0 bases at V and 3 bases at J, with 18 bases in the middle. The CDR3 extends over 17 amino acids. CDR3 nucleotide sequence: TGCGCCAGCAGCCAAGATTTTGGCGCAGGCCTGATCTACGAGCAGTACTTC. It specifies CASSQDFGAGLIYEQYF.

The rearrangement uses TRBV7-9 and TRBJ1-1; D possibly corresponds to TRBD1 (6 bases). The CDR3 spans 17 residues. Trimming took off 0 bases at V and 2 bases at J, with 16 bases between the two ends. Germline CDR1 and CDR2: SEHNR and FQNEAQ (reference sequence). CDR3 residues: CASSLAGTGRGNTEAFF. The DNA for the CDR3 is TGTGCCAGCAGCTTAGCGGGAACAGGGAGGGGAAACACTGAAGCTTTCTTT.

The rearrangement joins TRBV12-3 or TRBV12-4 to TRBJ1-2, with D possibly being TRBD1 (5 bases). The CDR3 totals 17 residues. Between the trimmed V and J ends, which lost 6 bases and 4 bases, there was a span of 24 bases. The CDR3 DNA reads as TGTGCCAGCAGGTCGAGTGGGACGGACCAGTCTGGCTATGGCTACACCTTC. Its protein product is CASRSSGTDQSGYGYTF.

This clonotype was seen a handful of times. The chain carries TRBV12-3 or TRBV12-4 and TRBJ2-7, with 11 bases fitting TRBD2. This CDR3 is 15 amino acids long. The J segment lost 3 bases and the V segment lost 4 bases, leaving 5 bases of the junction unmatched. CDR3 in DNA: TGTGCCAGCAGTTCCCGTAGCGGGAGGGTCTACGAGCAGTACTTC. It codes for CASSSRSGRVYEQYF.

This clonotype was seen a handful of times. The rearrangement uses TRBV5-1 and TRBJ2-1, with 9 bases that match TRBD1. With V trimmed by 4 bases and J by 7 bases, 6 bases remained unmatched. The CDR3 is 14 amino acids. CDR1 SGHRS and CDR2 YFSETQ come from the germline V gene. The CDR3 nucleotides read TGCGCCAGCAGCATTCAGACAGGGGGGAATGAGCAGTTCTTC. Protein product: CASSIQTGGNEQFF.

This clonotype came up many times. This chain joins TRBV20-1 and TRBJ2-3; 10 bases are a match to TRBD1. V dropped 6 bases and J dropped 3; count of bases not matched to a gene: 12. This CDR3 has 16 residues. Germline V CDR1 and CDR2: DFQATT, SNEGSKA (reference sequence). The CDR3 nucleotides are TGCAGTGCCTCTAGTAGGGGGACAGGGGCGACAGATACGCAGTATTTT. It yields the protein CSASSRGTGATDTQYF.

This clonotype was seen a handful of times. V and J are TRBV13 and TRBJ1-2; tentative D call: TRBD1 (5 bases). Looked up from germline, CDR1 is PRHDT and CDR2 is FYEKMQ (reference sequence). V was trimmed by 5 bases and J by 1 base, leaving 17 bases between them. The CDR3 has 16 residues. CDR3 nucleotides: TGTGCCAGCAGCACGCAAGGGGTTTCCCTTAACTATGGCTACACCTTC. It is translated as CASSTQGVSLNYGYTF.

V usage is TRBV29-1 and J usage is TRBJ1-1; a weak D match, TRBD1 (5 bases). The CDR3 runs to 12 residues. Germline V lookup: CDR1 SQVTM, CDR2 ANQGSEA. The germline V and J ends were trimmed by 5 bases and 6 bases, with 13 bases remaining between them. The CDR3 sequence is CSVLRGESEAFF. CDR3 sequence (DNA): TGCAGCGTTCTCCGGGGCGAATCTGAAGCTTTCTTT.

This sequence joins TRBV15 and TRBJ2-1; the match to TRBD1 covers 9 bases. The V gene end was trimmed by 6 bases and the J gene end by 6 bases; junction bases not matched to a gene: 9. There are 15 residues in the CDR3. The germline CDR1 and CDR2 sequences are LNHNV and YYDKDF (reference sequence). CDR3 in DNA: TGTGCCACCAGGAGGACAGGGGAAGGGTTCAATGAGCAGTTCTTC. Amino acid sequence: CATRRTGEGFNEQFF.